These 13 T cell receptor beta chains were sequenced from one sample in a study of cytomegalovirus exposure and HLA in healthy donors. It was with 60 Vbeta and 13 Jbeta primers that the PCR ran. Some clones are missing from TCRdb's copy, which holds only in-frame ones; the method was immunoSEQ multiplex PCR. Of about 190,000 clones detected, about 13% appear once; the ten largest clones hold 7.8%. The sequencing input was PBMCs. These receptors came from a man in his forties or fifties in good health and CMV-seropositive.

This clone was seen only a few times. The V gene is TRBV11-3, the J gene TRBJ2-3, with TRBD2 matching over 8 bases. Germline values: CDR1 SGHNT, CDR2 YENEEA. This CDR3 is built from 14 residues. The V segment lost 6 bases and the J segment 4 bases; nucleotides outside the gene matches: 6. CDR3 in amino acids: CASSRRGGSDTQYF. DNA for the CDR3: TGTGCCAGCAGTAGGCGCGGGGGGTCAGATACGCAGTATTTT.

The table lists this clone with a few counts. This rearrangement joins TRBV7-6 to TRBJ2-3, with a tentative D call TRBD1 (6 bases). This CDR3 is built from 14 residues. Germline lookup yields CDR1 SGHVS and CDR2 FNYEAQ. The V end lost 6 bases, the J end lost 0 bases, and 10 bases lay between the germline ends. The CDR3: CASRSTGSTDTQYF. In DNA form, the CDR3 reads TGTGCCAGCAGGTCGACAGGTAGCACAGATACGCAGTATTTT.

V and J are TRBV5-1 and TRBJ2-3, with D perhaps matching TRBD1 (5 bases). CDR1 and CDR2 (germline): SGHRS, YFSETQ. This CDR3 is built from 16 residues. V was pared by 0 bases and J by 7 bases, with 18 bases between. The CDR3 protein is CASSLDGADSPNTQYF. Written as DNA, the CDR3 is TGCGCCAGCAGCTTGGATGGGGCAGACTCCCCCAATACGCAGTATTTT.

About this clone itself: The same CDR3 arises from other DNA sequences in this sample as well. CDR3 residues: CASSRGQGDTEAFF. The CDR3 coding sequence is TGCGCCAGCAGCCGCGGACAGGGTGACACTGAAGCTTTCTTT. The rearrangement uses TRBV5-1 and TRBJ1-1; 8 bases line up with TRBD1. Trimming removed 4 bases from V and 3 bases from J; junction bases left unmatched: 5. The germline gives CDR1 SGHRS, CDR2 YFSETQ. The CDR3 loop spans 14 amino acids.

This clone was counted only a few times. The chain employs TRBV4-1 and TRBJ2-1; D is possibly TRBD2 (5 bases). Germline assignment: CDR1 MGHRA and CDR2 YSYEKL. V was clipped by 1 base and J by 9 bases, with 13 bases between them. This CDR3 has 14 amino acids. The CDR3 loop reads CASSQVEGTGEQFF. The CDR3 region has the DNA TGCGCCAGCAGCCAAGTTGAGGGAACGGGTGAGCAGTTCTTC.

This clone was counted a few times. The chain links TRBV5-1 to TRBJ2-1; 14 bases map to TRBD2. This CDR3 region has 17 residues. V was pared by 0 bases and J by 8 bases, with 7 bases of the junction left unmatched. Germline loops: CDR1 SGHRS, CDR2 YFSETQ. This CDR3 reads CASSLGTSGGPSYEQFF. DNA for the CDR3: TGCGCCAGCAGCTTGGGGACTAGCGGGGGGCCTAGCTATGAGCAGTTCTTC.

This chain connects TRBV29-1 to TRBJ2-5, with TRBD2 matching over 7 bases. The J call is in doubt because the DNA end fits TRBJ2-7 better. Germline values: CDR1 SQVTM, CDR2 ANQGSEA. The CDR3 is made up of 14 amino acids. The DNA of the CDR3 is TGCAGCGTTGTATGGCGGGGGAAACCCTACGAGCAGTACTTC. It codes for CSVVWRGKPYEQYF.

This clone has only a few counts. The gene calls are TRBV7-2 and TRBJ1-2; 9 positions agree with TRBD1. The germline V gene has CDR1 SGHTA and CDR2 FQGNSA. Trimming took 7 bases from V and 4 from J; bases not matched to a gene: 7. The CDR3 is 14 residues long. This CDR3 is CASNPRGQGYGYTF. The CDR3, as DNA: TGTGCCAGCAACCCTCGGGGACAGGGCTATGGCTACACCTTC.

This clone was counted only a few times. The CDR3 does not end in the conserved phenylalanine or tryptophan, so this is likely a read error. The gene calls are TRBV19 and TRBJ1-6; D gene uncertain. The CDR3 consists of 13 residues. The germline V gene encodes CDR1 LNHDA and CDR2 SQIVND (reference sequence). Deletions cut 3 bases from V and 13 bases from J, with 13 bases between. The CDR3 sequence is CASSIGRRDPLHV. DNA of the CDR3: TGTGCCAGTAGTATTGGTAGGAGGGATCCCCTCCACGTT.

In regard to this clone: This sample includes further DNA sequences coding for the same CDR3. This chain uses TRBV9 with TRBJ1-1, with D perhaps TRBD1 (5 bases). The CDR3 extends over 14 amino acids. V was cut by 0 bases and J by 4 bases, with 10 bases left in between. Germline V CDR1 and CDR2: SGDLS, YYNGEE. CDR3 DNA sequence: TGTGCCAGCAGCGTAGATTGGGGGGGCACTGAAGCTTTCTTT. Protein: CASSVDWGGTEAFF.

This clone was counted between two and nine times. The chain combines TRBV7-2 with TRBJ2-6, with a weak D call TRBD1 (6 bases). With 1 base removed from V and 4 bases from J, the gap between germline ends came to 14 bases. Germline assignment: CDR1 SGHTA and CDR2 FQGNSA. This CDR3 is 17 amino acids long. The CDR3 sequence is CASSLGDTTWGANVLTF. DNA for the CDR3: TGTGCCAGCAGCTTAGGGGACACCACGTGGGGGGCCAACGTCCTGACTTTC.

The genes are TRBV5-6 and TRBJ2-2; TRBD2 is a possible D gene (6 bases). Germline CDR1 reads SGHDT; CDR2 reads YYEEEE. The CDR3 extends over 15 amino acids. V was clipped by 1 base and J by 4 bases, with 11 bases between them. The CDR3, as DNA: TGTGCCAGCAGCTTGAGGAGGGTAGCCACCGGGGAGCTGTTTTTT. Translating gives CASSLRRVATGELFF.

This clone was picked up a small number of times. V and J are TRBV7-9 and TRBJ1-1, with 7 bases matching TRBD1. Germline assignment: CDR1 SEHNR and CDR2 FQNEAQ (reference sequence). Trimming removed 5 bases from V and 8 bases from J; junction bases left unmatched: 8. The CDR3 is 13 residues long. CDR3 coding DNA: TGTGCCAGCAGCCAAGACAGGGAACGGGAAGCTTTCTTT. Translating gives CASSQDREREAFF.